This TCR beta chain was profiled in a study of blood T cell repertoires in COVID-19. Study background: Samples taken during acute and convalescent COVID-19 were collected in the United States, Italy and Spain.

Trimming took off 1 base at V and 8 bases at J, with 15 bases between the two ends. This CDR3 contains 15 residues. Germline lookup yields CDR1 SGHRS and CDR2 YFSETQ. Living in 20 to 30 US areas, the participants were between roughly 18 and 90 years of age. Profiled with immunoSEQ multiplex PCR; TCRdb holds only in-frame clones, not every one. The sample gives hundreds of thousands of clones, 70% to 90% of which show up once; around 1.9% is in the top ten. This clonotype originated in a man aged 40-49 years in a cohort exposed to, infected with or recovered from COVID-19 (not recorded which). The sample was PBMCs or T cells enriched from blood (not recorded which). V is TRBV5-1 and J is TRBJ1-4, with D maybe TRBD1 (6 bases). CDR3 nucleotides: TGCGCCAGCAGCTTGAGCTCAGGGGATGCGGAAAAACTGTTTTTT. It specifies CASSLSSGDAEKLFF.